This record looks at one T cell receptor beta chain sequence and its context. This entry comes from a study of shared clonotypes between healthy human individuals. The CDR3 contains 15 residues. The germline V gene encodes CDR1 MNHEY and CDR2 SVGAGI. Trimming at V came to 6 bases and at J to 1 base, leaving 9 bases not matched to a gene. Repertoires were generated with immunoSEQ multiplex PCR, while TCRdb's copy carries only in-frame clones and drops some. The table records about 600,000 clones, less than 98% of them present only once. Material for sequencing was naive CD4+ T cells sorted from blood. The subset is: CD45RA+ positively selected. The clonotype comes from a woman in her twenties or thirties in good health. The gene calls are TRBV6-5 and TRBJ2-7; 7 nucleotides line up with TRBD1. The CDR3 bases are TGTGCCAGCAGACAATACCGGGACAGATCCTACGAGCAGTACTTC. Translating gives CASRQYRDRSYEQYF.